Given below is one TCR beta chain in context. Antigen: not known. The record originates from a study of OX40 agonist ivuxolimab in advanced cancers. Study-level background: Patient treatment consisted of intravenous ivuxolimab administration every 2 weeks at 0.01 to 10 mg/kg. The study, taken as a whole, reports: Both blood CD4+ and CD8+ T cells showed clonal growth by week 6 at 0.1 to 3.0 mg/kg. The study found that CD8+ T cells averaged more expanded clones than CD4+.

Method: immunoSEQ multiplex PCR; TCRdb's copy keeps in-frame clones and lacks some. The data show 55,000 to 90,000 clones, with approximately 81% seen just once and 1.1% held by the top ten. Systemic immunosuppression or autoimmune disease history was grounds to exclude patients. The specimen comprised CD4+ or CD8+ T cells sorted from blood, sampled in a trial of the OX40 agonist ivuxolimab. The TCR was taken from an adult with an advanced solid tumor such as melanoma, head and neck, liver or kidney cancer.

This CDR3 reads CASAGGGVGQETQYF. CDR3 sequence (DNA): TGTGCCAGCGCCGGGGGGGGTGTGGGCCAAGAGACCCAGTACTTC. This sequence joins TRBV9 and TRBJ2-5, with TRBD2 matching 8 bases. With 7 bases clipped from V and 1 base from J, the junction kept 9 bases outside the gene matches. The CDR3 runs to 15 residues. The germline gives CDR1 SGDLS, CDR2 YYNGEE.